The clone carrying this TCR beta chain was counted a few times. What it binds is unknown. This CDR3 is 10 amino acids long. Some 30,000 T cell genomes (around 200 ng DNA) went into each sorted-subset replicate. TCRdb's table, derived via immunoSEQ multiplex PCR, lists solely in-frame clones and lacks some. The sample holds 2 million to 2.5 million clones, approximately 96% seen once. This sample was taken from a study of shared clonotypes between healthy human individuals. Overall study findings and caveats: The study sampled only blood, and tissue repertoires likely differ. Sequencing of the sorted subsets was shown by rarefaction to be incomplete despite large depth.

This TCR was sampled from a man aged 18 to 29 in good health. The V gene is TRBV12-1, the J gene TRBJ2-1. TRBV12-1 is a pseudogene. Material for sequencing was naive CD4+ T cells sorted from blood. Subset denoted: CD45RA+ positively selected. The CDR3 coding sequence is TGTGCCACCCACCCCATGTGGCAGTTCTTC. It encodes CATHPMWQFF.